This T cell receptor (beta chain) derives from a study of beta chain features in type 1 diabetes. Study-level results: Type 1 diabetes patients had TCRB CDR3s that were shorter (moderately but significantly so) in all four CD4+ subsets.

For this clone: The antigen remains unidentified.

This CDR3 is 13 amino acids long. The whole isolated RNA underwent reverse transcription, so sequencing captured expressed TCRB transcripts. The method was immunoSEQ multiplex PCR; TCRdb's version includes in-frame clones alone and lacks a portion of them. The sample carries 400,000 to 450,000 clones, approximately 13% recorded once. The source of this sequence is a man aged 30-40 years in good health. Input material: naive CD4+ T cells from blood. The chain carries TRBV1 and TRBJ2-5. TRBV1 is shown as a pseudogene. The CDR3 DNA follows: TGCACCAGCAGCCAAGTATTGGGGAGTAGGGGGTACTTC. This sequence encodes CTSSQVLGSRGYF.